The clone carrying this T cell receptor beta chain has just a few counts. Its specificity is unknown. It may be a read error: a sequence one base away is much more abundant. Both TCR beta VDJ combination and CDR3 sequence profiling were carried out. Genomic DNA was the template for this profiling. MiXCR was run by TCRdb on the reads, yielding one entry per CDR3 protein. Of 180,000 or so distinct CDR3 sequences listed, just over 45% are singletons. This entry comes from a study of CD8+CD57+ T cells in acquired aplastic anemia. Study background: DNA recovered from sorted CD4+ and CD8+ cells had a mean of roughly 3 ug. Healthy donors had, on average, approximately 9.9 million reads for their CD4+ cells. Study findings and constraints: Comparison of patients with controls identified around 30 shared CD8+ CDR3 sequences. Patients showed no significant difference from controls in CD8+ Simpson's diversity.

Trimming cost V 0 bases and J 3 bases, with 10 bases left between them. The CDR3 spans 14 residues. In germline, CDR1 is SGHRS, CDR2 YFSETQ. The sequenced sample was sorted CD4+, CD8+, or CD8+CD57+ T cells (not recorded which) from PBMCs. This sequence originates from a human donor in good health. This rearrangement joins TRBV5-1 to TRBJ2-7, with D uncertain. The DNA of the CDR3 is TGCGCCAGCAGCTTGGGTCAGGCTTTCTACGAGCAGTACTTC. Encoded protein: CASSLGQAFYEQYF. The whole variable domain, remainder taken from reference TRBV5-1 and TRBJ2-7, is KAGVTQTPRYLIKTRGQQVTLSCSPISGHRSVSWYQQTPGQGLQFLFEYFSETQRNKGNFPGRFSGRQFSNSRSEMNVSTLELGDSALYLCASSLGQAFYEQYFGPGTRLTVT.